A single sample gave rise to the 10 T cell receptor beta chains below, sequenced in a study of T cell responses to AZD1222 COVID-19 vaccine. Sequencing used immunoSEQ multiplex PCR; TCRdb keeps in-frame clones, though not all of them. The sample consists of over 70,000 clones, approximately 89% of them appearing once. Sequencing used peripheral blood, obtained 28 days after the second AZD1222 dose. The receptors here all came from an adult who received the AZD1222 COVID-19 vaccine.

The chain uses TRBV19 and TRBJ1-6; D not certain. In germline, CDR1 is LNHDA, CDR2 SQIVND (reference sequence). This CDR3 has 15 amino acids. Trimming shortened V by 8 bases and J by 0 bases, and 11 bases separated the two germline ends. CDR3 residues: CASQTEPSYNSPLHF. DNA for the CDR3: TGTGCCAGTCAGACGGAGCCCTCCTATAATTCACCCCTCCACTTT.

The CDR3 sequence is CASKTVANEKLFF. The CDR3 bases are TGTGCCAGCAAGACGGTTGCTAATGAAAAACTGTTTTTT. V gene TRBV12-3 or TRBV12-4 combines with J gene TRBJ1-4, with no clear D. The CDR3 totals 13 residues. The V gene lost 7 bases and the J gene lost 3 bases, with 9 bases spanning the gap.

This clone has more than one count but fewer than ten. V gene TRBV9 combines with J gene TRBJ2-7; TRBD2 might be the D (5 bases). In germline, CDR1 is SGDLS, CDR2 YYNGEE. V shed 0 bases and J shed 1 base, with 8 bases lying between them. The CDR3 spans 14 residues. In DNA, the CDR3 is TGTGCCAGCAGCGTAGGTCCGGGATCCTACGAGCAGTACGTC. Translated: CASSVGPGSYEQYV.

The table lists this clone with a count of one. V is TRBV27 and J is TRBJ2-7; a possible D gene is TRBD1 (5 bases). Trimming stripped 1 base from V and 2 bases from J, with 15 bases between. The CDR3 spans 16 residues. Germline CDR1 reads MNHEY; CDR2 reads SMNVEV (reference sequence). In nucleotides, the CDR3 is TGTGCCAGCAGTTTATTTTCACGGGCAGGGCCCTACGAGCAGTACTTC. Translating it yields CASSLFSRAGPYEQYF.

The gene calls are TRBV6-2 or TRBV6-3 and TRBJ2-7; D is ambiguous. The CDR3 has 14 amino acids. The germline CDR1 and CDR2 sequences are MNHEY and SVGEGT. The V end was cut by 2 bases, the J end by 6 bases, with 14 bases between. The CDR3: CASSYPGLLVEQYF. In DNA form, the CDR3 reads TGTGCCAGCAGTTACCCGGGCCTTCTTGTCGAGCAGTACTTC.

The genes are TRBV6-1 and TRBJ1-5, with D possibly being TRBD1 (5 bases). The CDR3 is 14 amino acids. The V and J ends lost 2 bases and 5 bases respectively, with 10 bases between them. Per germline, CDR1 MNHNS and CDR2 SASEGT. The CDR3: CASSETGGDQPQHF. The CDR3 nucleotides are TGTGCCAGCAGTGAAACGGGGGGGGATCAGCCCCAGCATTTT.

This clone was found once. The chain links TRBV15 to TRBJ1-4; a possible D gene is TRBD1 (5 bases). The V end was cut by 0 bases, the J end by 7 bases, with 15 bases between. The CDR3 contains 16 residues. CDR1 and CDR2 from the germline V gene are LNHNV and YYDKDF (reference sequence). CDR3 nucleotides: TGTGCCACCAGCAGAGAGCGCGGGGGTGTTGGTGAAAAACTGTTTTTT. It encodes CATSRERGGVGEKLFF.

The gene calls are TRBV19 and TRBJ1-1, with 7 bases lining up with TRBD1. V was clipped by 7 bases and J by 1 base; unmatched bases: 6. There are 14 residues in the CDR3. CDR1 and CDR2 (germline): LNHDA, SQIVND (reference sequence). The CDR3 reads CASMTGWKNTEAFF. In nucleotides, the CDR3 is TGTGCCAGTATGACAGGGTGGAAGAACACTGAAGCTTTCTTT.

The V gene is TRBV6-5, the J gene TRBJ2-5; TRBD2 might be the D (5 bases). This CDR3 region has 11 residues. CDR1 and CDR2 (germline): MNHEY, SVGAGI. V was pared by 7 bases and J by 5 bases, with 8 bases between. The CDR3 sequence is CASMSGETQYF. The CDR3 DNA reads TGTGCCAGCATGTCGGGGGAGACCCAGTACTTC.

The gene calls are TRBV27 and TRBJ2-3, with D tentatively TRBD2 (5 bases). The CDR3 is 14 amino acids. Germline assignment: CDR1 MNHEY and CDR2 SMNVEV (reference sequence). The V end lost 6 bases, the J end lost 4 bases, and 14 bases lay between the germline ends. CDR3 bases: TGTGCCAGCAGGGGCGCGGACTTGCCAGATACGCAGTATTTT. Amino acid sequence: CASRGADLPDTQYF.